The 17 T cell receptor beta chains reported below all come from one sample, sequenced in a study of cytomegalovirus exposure and HLA in healthy donors. Vbeta (60) and Jbeta (13) primers were used in the PCR. Sequencing used immunoSEQ multiplex PCR; TCRdb keeps in-frame clones, though not all of them. The repertoire holds more than 95,000 clones, with 80% to 85% as singletons. The source material was PBMCs. These receptors were collected from a woman younger than 45 in good health and CMV-seronegative.

The chain is built from TRBV9 and TRBJ1-6; TRBD1 agrees at 10 bases. From germline, CDR1 is SGDLS and CDR2 YYNGEE. V shed 0 bases, J shed 9 bases, and the junction held 9 bases outside the gene matches. The CDR3 has 17 residues. The CDR3 DNA reads TGTGCCAGCAGCGTAGACCCCAGTGGGACAGGGGTTTCACCCCTCCACTTT. Protein sequence: CASSVDPSGTGVSPLHF.

This chain links TRBV10-2 with TRBJ2-1; 8 positions match TRBD1. V trimming: 4 bases; J trimming: 7 bases; junction bases outside the gene matches: 6. Germline V gives CDR1 WSHSY, CDR2 SAAADI. CDR3 length equals 14 residues. CDR3 DNA sequence: TGCGCCAGCAGTGCGGCAGGGGGCTTTAATGAGCAGTTCTTC. Translating gives CASSAAGGFNEQFF.

The rearrangement uses TRBV4-1 and TRBJ2-4; 15 bases map to TRBD2. The germline V gene has CDR1 MGHRA and CDR2 YSYEKL. V shed 3 bases, J shed 3 bases, and the junction held 6 bases outside the gene matches. The CDR3 is made up of 18 amino acids. This CDR3 is CASSHGLAGGWDKNIQYF. CDR3 nucleotides: TGCGCCAGCAGCCATGGACTAGCGGGAGGGTGGGACAAAAACATTCAGTACTTC.

This rearrangement joins TRBV2 to TRBJ2-1; maybe TRBD2 (6 bases). Deletions cut 7 bases from V and 4 bases from J, with 23 bases between. Germline loops: CDR1 SNHLY, CDR2 FYNNEI. There are 17 residues in the CDR3. The CDR3 here is CASIGVGTAGQYNEQFF. As DNA, the CDR3 is TGTGCCAGCATCGGGGTGGGCACAGCGGGCCAATACAATGAGCAGTTCTTC.

The V gene is TRBV5-1, the J gene TRBJ2-6; TRBD1 agrees at 8 bases. CDR1 and CDR2 (germline): SGHRS, YFSETQ. Germline trimming cut 3 bases from V and 0 bases from J; bases unmatched to any gene: 8. This CDR3 spans 18 amino acids. CDR3 loop: CASSWGATGASGANVLTF. CDR3 coding DNA: TGCGCCAGCAGCTGGGGGGCGACAGGGGCCTCTGGGGCCAACGTCCTGACTTTC.

This clone was counted a single time. The genes are TRBV4-1 and TRBJ1-5; D gene uncertain. Trimming cost V 2 bases and J 6 bases, with 14 bases left between them. Germline values: CDR1 MGHRA, CDR2 YSYEKL. This CDR3 contains 15 residues. CDR3 loop: CASSQRSGPSQPQHF. The CDR3, as DNA: TGCGCCAGCAGCCAACGATCCGGTCCTAGTCAGCCCCAGCATTTT.

The rearrangement links TRBV4-1 to TRBJ2-1; unclear D gene. This CDR3 is built from 17 residues. The V gene's germline CDR1 is MGHRA and CDR2 YSYEKL. V was shortened by 3 bases and J by 0 bases, with 15 bases between the two germline ends. The CDR3 nucleotides read TGCGCCAGCAGCCATTCACCCGACTCCGGCTCCTACAATGAGCAGTTCTTC. Translated, it gives CASSHSPDSGSYNEQFF.

This clone appeared once. The chain joins TRBV19 to TRBJ2-7, with TRBD1 identical over 7 bases. This CDR3 contains 14 residues. CDR1 and CDR2 (germline): LNHDA, SQIVND (reference sequence). The V segment lost 6 bases and the J segment 3 bases; nucleotides outside the gene matches: 8. The DNA of the CDR3 is TGTGCCAGTAGAAGTTTGGGGACAGACTACGAGCAGTACTTC. This sequence encodes CASRSLGTDYEQYF. The entire variable domain, with the rest obtained from reference TRBV19 and TRBJ2-7, is as follows: DGGITQSPKYLFRKEGQNVTLSCEQNLNHDAMYWYRQDPGQGLRLIYYSQIVNDFQKGDIAEGYSVSREKKESFPLTVTSAQKNPTAFYLCASRSLGTDYEQYFGPGTRLTVT.

The rearrangement links TRBV7-8 to TRBJ2-7; TRBD2 might be the D (5 bases). V lost 4 bases and J lost 5, with 15 bases in between. This CDR3 is built from 14 residues. Looked up from germline, CDR1 is SGHVS and CDR2 is FQNEAQ. The CDR3 here is CASSSPGSGNEQYF. For the CDR3, the DNA is TGTGCCAGCAGCTCCCCGGGATCGGGTAACGAGCAGTACTTC. Filled out from reference TRBV7-8 and TRBJ2-7, the complete variable domain reads GAGVSQSPRYKVAKRGQDVALRCDPISGHVSLFWYQQALGQGPEFLTYFQNEAQLDKSGLPSDRFFAERPEGSVSTLKIQRTQQEDSAVYLCASSSPGSGNEQYFGPGTRLTVT.

Ten or more counts support this clone. V and J are TRBV6-6 and TRBJ2-7; D is perhaps TRBD2 (5 bases). Per the germline V gene, CDR1 is MNHNY and CDR2 is SVGAGI (reference sequence). Trimming shortened V by 6 bases and J by 5 bases, and 11 bases separated the two germline ends. The CDR3 covers 12 residues. CDR3 sequence: CASSSPGNEQYF. CDR3 DNA sequence: TGTGCCAGCAGCTCTCCGGGGAACGAGCAGTACTTC.

The chain combines TRBV5-4 with TRBJ1-1, with TRBD1 identical over 7 bases. After removal of 4 bases from V and 4 bases from J, the junction contained 7 bases not matched to a gene. The CDR3 is made up of 14 amino acids. The germline gives CDR1 SGHNT, CDR2 YYREEE (reference sequence). The CDR3 DNA sequence: TGTGCCAGCAGCGCCCCGACAGGGTTCACTGAAGCTTTCTTT. This encodes CASSAPTGFTEAFF.

V gene TRBV9 combines with J gene TRBJ1-1, with D tentatively TRBD1 (6 bases). This CDR3 contains 13 residues. CDR1 is SGDLS and CDR2 is YYNGEE in the germline V gene. V gave up 6 bases and J gave up 5 bases, with 14 bases separating them. CDR3 DNA sequence: TGTGCCAGCAATTGGCAGGGGCAAACTGAAGCTTTCTTT. Translated: CASNWQGQTEAFF.

This chain connects TRBV4-3 to TRBJ1-3, with D tentatively TRBD1 (5 bases). This CDR3 contains 14 residues. V was clipped by 5 bases and J by 0 bases, with 8 bases between them. Germline V CDR1 and CDR2: LGHNA, YSLEER. The CDR3 nucleotides read TGCGCCAGCAGCACCGGGGGCTCTGGAAACACCATATATTTT. Amino acids: CASSTGGSGNTIYF.

This chain's CDR3 is CASSPNRGRNIQYF. CDR3 in DNA: TGTGCCAGTAGTCCGAACAGGGGACGGAACATTCAGTACTTC. The chain recombines TRBV19 with TRBJ2-4; TRBD1 agrees at 7 bases. The V segment lost 5 bases and the J segment 7 bases; nucleotides outside the gene matches: 8. CDR3 length: 14 amino acids. CDR1 is LNHDA, CDR2 SQIVND, per germline (reference sequence).

This clone was observed a few times. At the DNA level, this CDR3 is encoded by other sequences in the same sample as well. The chain has TRBV6-5 and TRBJ1-2; D is possibly TRBD1 (5 bases). The CDR3 covers 13 residues. Germline V lookup: CDR1 MNHEY, CDR2 SVGAGI. V gave up 3 bases and J gave up 2 bases, with 7 bases separating them. In nucleotides, the CDR3 is TGTGCCAGCAGTTATGACAGAAACTATGGCTACACCTTC. This codes for CASSYDRNYGYTF.

The chain combines TRBV9 with TRBJ1-2, with D possibly TRBD1 on 5 matching bases. The germline gives CDR1 SGDLS, CDR2 YYNGEE. V was trimmed by 0 bases and J by 0 bases, leaving 12 bases between them. The CDR3 is 16 residues long. DNA of the CDR3: TGTGCCAGCAGCGTAGGGGGGGTGGGAGCTAACTATGGCTACACCTTC. Protein: CASSVGGVGANYGYTF.

This clone showed up just once. The chain links TRBV5-4 to TRBJ1-1; D is possibly TRBD1 (5 bases). V was cut by 0 bases and J by 2 bases, with 11 bases left in between. Germline-derived CDR1 and CDR2 are SGHNT and YYREEE (reference sequence). The CDR3 is made up of 15 amino acids. The chain's CDR3 is CASSLGRQYNTEAFF. The CDR3 nucleotides are TGTGCCAGCAGCTTGGGGCGACAGTACAACACTGAAGCTTTCTTT. Together with reference TRBV5-4 and TRBJ1-1, the CDR3 gives the full variable domain: ETGVTQSPTHLIKTRGQQVTLRCSSQSGHNTVSWYQQALGQGPQFIFQYYREEENGRGNFPPRFSGLQFPNYSSELNVNALELDDSALYLCASSLGRQYNTEAFFGQGTRLTVV.